In this sample, the clone carrying this T cell receptor (beta chain) turned up a few times. Its specificity is unknown. This entry belongs to a study of post-analysis software for immune sequencing data. Study context: Both relapsing-remitting and secondary progressive multiple sclerosis featured among the disease courses, as did progressive-relapsing multiple sclerosis. Points from the study as a whole: Multiple sclerosis was associated with a significant reduction in normalized Chao1 diversity relative to controls.

The TCR beta cDNA libraries carried unique molecular identifiers. Each sample of roughly 0.9 to 11 million input T cells yielded around 500,000 cDNA molecules, so each molecule approximated one T cell. MiXCR, run by TCRdb on the PCR reads, gives a single entry per CDR3 protein. The profile shows fewer than 850,000 distinct CDR3 sequences, roughly 30% of them singletons. This receptor was obtained from a girl aged 5-17 years with multiple sclerosis. The sample was blood.

CDR3 loop: CASSRGTDHGYTF. The CDR3 bases are TGTGCCAGCAGCCGAGGGACGGATCATGGCTACACCTTC. The rearrangement joins TRBV6-5 to TRBJ1-2, with D perhaps matching TRBD1 (5 bases). The CDR3 sequence is 13 residues long. Trimming took off 6 bases at V and 6 bases at J, with 14 bases between the two ends. Per germline, CDR1 MNHEY and CDR2 SVGAGI.